The 28 T cell receptor beta chains below all came from one sample that was sequenced in a study of T cell changes during pregnancy in multiple sclerosis. The assay was immunoSEQ multiplex PCR, and TCRdb's table has in-frame clones only and misses some. The table has about 67,000 clones, around 90% seen once. Sequenced material: peripheral blood, taken in the first trimester of pregnancy. The receptors were gathered from a female donor with multiple sclerosis, enrolled in a pregnancy study.

The chain links TRBV19 to TRBJ2-1, with D possibly matching TRBD2 (5 bases). The CDR3 extends over 15 amino acids. CDR1 LNHDA and CDR2 SQIVND come from the germline V gene (reference sequence). Between the trimmed V and J ends, which lost 7 bases and 4 bases, there was a span of 17 bases. CDR3 residues: CASTNTPDSYNEQFF. As DNA, the CDR3 is TGTGCCAGTACCAATACCCCGGACTCGTACAATGAGCAGTTCTTC.

As regards this clone: The junction shows a germline mismatch at one end, possibly a read error. The chain couples TRBV9 to TRBJ1-2, with TRBD1 matching 7 bases. The germline gives CDR1 SGDLS, CDR2 YYNGEE. This CDR3 contains 16 residues. The CDR3 region is CAGSVAGGQEAYGYTF. DNA of the CDR3: TGTGCCGGCAGCGTAGCCGGTGGACAGGAGGCCTATGGCTACACCTTC.

The chain links TRBV6-5 to TRBJ1-1; TRBD1 agrees at 7 bases. The CDR3 spans 15 residues. Germline lookup yields CDR1 MNHEY and CDR2 SVGAGI. J lost 0 bases, V lost 6 bases, and 7 bases had no gene match. The CDR3 DNA is TGTGCCAGCAGGCTCCCCGGGACAGTGAACACTGAAGCTTTCTTT. Encoded protein: CASRLPGTVNTEAFF.

The CDR3, as DNA: TGTGCCAGCAGCCCGACAGGGCTCTATGGCTACACCTTC. It is translated as CASSPTGLYGYTF. This chain joins TRBV6-5 and TRBJ1-2, with TRBD1 matching 7 bases. Germline CDR1 is MNHEY and CDR2 is SVGAGI. V lost 6 bases, J lost 4 bases, and 5 bases stayed unmatched. The CDR3 spans 13 residues.

This chain's CDR3 is CASSLVPSGYFFEQFF. CDR3 DNA sequence: TGTGCCAGCAGCTTAGTTCCTAGCGGTTACTTTTTTGAGCAGTTCTTC. V gene TRBV7-2 combines with J gene TRBJ2-1; 7 positions match TRBD2. Trimming at V came to 1 base and at J to 9 bases, leaving 12 bases not matched to a gene. CDR1 and CDR2 (germline): SGHTA, FQGNSA. There are 16 residues in the CDR3.

This chain connects TRBV6-5 to TRBJ1-1; D is possibly TRBD1 (5 bases). V was pared by 5 bases and J by 3 bases, with 7 bases between. The CDR3 spans 12 residues. The germline CDR1 and CDR2 sequences are MNHEY and SVGAGI. Here the CDR3 reads CASSPTDTEAFF. CDR3 coding DNA: TGTGCCAGCAGTCCGACAGACACTGAAGCTTTCTTT.

The gene calls are TRBV28 and TRBJ1-2, with TRBD1 identical over 7 bases. CDR3 length equals 15 residues. The junction had 13 bases not matched to a gene; V was cut back by 4 bases and J by 8 bases. Per germline, CDR1 MDHEN and CDR2 SYDVKM. DNA of the CDR3: TGTGCCAGCAGTTCCTCGGACAGGCGGTCAGGGGGCTACACCTTC. It specifies CASSSSDRRSGGYTF.

This clone was seen once. V and J are TRBV30 and TRBJ1-6; 11 bases match TRBD1. CDR3 length: 13 residues. The V segment lost 6 bases and the J segment 9 bases; nucleotides outside the gene matches: 4. In germline, CDR1 is GTSNPN, CDR2 SVGIG (reference sequence). CDR3 protein: CACGQGAVSPLHF. In nucleotides, the CDR3 is TGTGCCTGCGGACAGGGGGCTGTTTCACCCCTCCACTTT.

This rearrangement joins TRBV13 to TRBJ2-5; D may be TRBD1 (5 bases). Looked up from germline, CDR1 is PRHDT and CDR2 is FYEKMQ (reference sequence). V lost 1 base, J lost 2 bases, and 14 bases lay in between. The CDR3 spans 16 residues. CDR3 DNA sequence: TGTGCCAGCAGCTTAGCCCTGGGGCAGTCACAAGAGACCCAGTACTTC. This gives the protein CASSLALGQSQETQYF.

This chain links TRBV5-1 with TRBJ1-4, with D unclear. Germline V gene data show CDR1 as SGHRS and CDR2 as YFSETQ. The V end lost 0 bases, the J end lost 4 bases, and 7 bases lay between the germline ends. The CDR3 is 14 amino acids. CDR3 amino acids: CASSLGRGNEKLFF. CDR3 DNA: TGCGCCAGCAGCTTGGGGCGAGGTAATGAAAAACTGTTTTTT.

The chain combines TRBV5-1 with TRBJ1-1; the D is unclear. V was pared by 4 bases and J by 6 bases, with 13 bases between. Germline values: CDR1 SGHRS, CDR2 YFSETQ. This CDR3 region has 13 residues. The CDR3 here is CASSPSTVSEAFF. In DNA, the CDR3 is TGCGCCAGCAGCCCGTCCACTGTTTCTGAAGCTTTCTTT.

The chain uses TRBV2 and TRBJ1-1; D remains ambiguous. CDR1 and CDR2 (germline): SNHLY, FYNNEI. The ends were cut back, 10 bases at V and 5 bases at J, with 8 bases in the middle. The CDR3 length is 10 residues. For the CDR3, the DNA is TGTGCCATACGCGTTACTGAAGCTTTCTTT. Encoded protein: CAIRVTEAFF. Together with reference TRBV2 and TRBJ1-1, the CDR3 gives the full variable domain: EPEVTQTPSHQVTQMGQEVILRCVPISNHLYFYWYRQILGQKVEFLVSFYNNEISEKSEIFDDQFSVERPDGSNFTLKIRSTKLEDSAMYFCAIRVTEAFFGQGTRLTVV.

The V and J genes are TRBV5-6 and TRBJ2-6; the D is unclear. Trimming took 2 bases from V and 2 from J, leaving 14 bases between them. The length of the CDR3 is 17 residues. Germline values: CDR1 SGHDT, CDR2 YYEEEE. The CDR3 spells CASSFLSLRAGANVLTF. The CDR3, as DNA: TGTGCCAGCAGCTTCCTCTCCTTACGGGCTGGGGCCAACGTCCTGACTTTC.

V usage is TRBV5-4 and J usage is TRBJ2-7; D ambiguous. Germline CDR1 and CDR2: SGHNT and YYREEE (reference sequence). V was clipped by 3 bases and J by 0 bases, with 10 bases between them. This CDR3 comprises 14 residues. This CDR3 is CASSSHSSSYEQYF. The CDR3 coding sequence is TGTGCCAGCAGCTCTCACTCGAGCTCCTACGAGCAGTACTTC.

The rearrangement links TRBV2 to TRBJ2-1; 11 bases line up with TRBD2. The trim removed 4 bases at V and 15 bases at J, leaving 14 bases unmatched. The CDR3 spans 15 residues. CDR1 and CDR2 (germline): SNHLY, FYNNEI. CDR3 protein: CASSGELAGDFLLFF. The CDR3 DNA sequence: TGTGCCAGCAGTGGGGAACTAGCGGGAGATTTTTTACTGTTCTTC. The full variable domain, completed using reference TRBV2 and TRBJ2-1, is EPEVTQTPSHQVTQMGQEVILRCVPISNHLYFYWYRQILGQKVEFLVSFYNNEISEKSEIFDDQFSVERPDGSNFTLKIRSTKLEDSAMYFCASSGELAGDFLLFFGPGTRLTVL.

The V and J genes are TRBV6-1 and TRBJ2-5; the D is unclear. This CDR3 comprises 14 residues. Germline V gene sequence: CDR1 MNHNS, CDR2 SASEGT. Trimming left V 1 base short and J 5 bases short, with 11 bases between. In DNA form, the CDR3 reads TGTGCCAGCAGTGAAGGGTGGTCACGGGAGACCCAGTACTTC. The encoded protein is CASSEGWSRETQYF.

This sequence joins TRBV10-3 and TRBJ2-1; a weak D match, TRBD2 (7 bases). V lost 3 bases, J lost 8 bases, and 20 bases lay in between. Germline CDR1 ENHRY, CDR2 SYGVKD. The CDR3 spans 16 residues. CDR3 nucleotides: TGTGCCATCAGTGACCGAGGGGGGGCCGTAGGCGATGAGCAGTTCTTC. Translating gives CAISDRGGAVGDEQFF.

This clone appeared once. The chain couples TRBV29-1 to TRBJ1-2; maybe TRBD1 (6 bases). The ends were cut back, 6 bases at V and 4 bases at J, with 9 bases in the middle. There are 11 residues in the CDR3. Germline CDR1 and CDR2: SQVTM and ANQGSEA. CDR3 bases: TGCAGCGTCGGACAGTTCTATGGCTACACCTTC. Protein product: CSVGQFYGYTF.

This clone appeared a few times. V usage is TRBV7-9 and J usage is TRBJ2-7, with D perhaps TRBD2 (5 bases). Deletions cut 5 bases from V and 3 bases from J, with 14 bases between. CDR3 size: 14 residues. The germline CDR1 and CDR2 sequences are SEHNR and FQNEAQ (reference sequence). In DNA form, the CDR3 reads TGTGCCAGCAGCACCCACCTACTAGTCTACGAGCAGTACTTC. Encoded protein: CASSTHLLVYEQYF.

The gene calls are TRBV7-2 and TRBJ1-4, with D hard to call. Trimming pared 6 bases from V and 7 bases from J, leaving 12 bases between. CDR3 length equals 13 residues. CDR1 and CDR2 (germline): SGHTA, FQGNSA. The CDR3 DNA reads as TGTGCCAGCAGGGCGGGCGTGGGTGAAAAACTGTTTTTT. Translating it yields CASRAGVGEKLFF.

The gene calls are TRBV19 and TRBJ1-5, with D possibly TRBD1 on 6 matching bases. In germline, CDR1 is LNHDA, CDR2 SQIVND (reference sequence). The CDR3 consists of 12 residues. Trimming removed 11 bases from V and 5 bases from J, with 13 bases in between. CDR3 sequence (DNA): TGTGCCGCGGGCGAGGGGGATCAGCCCCAGCATTTT. Protein sequence: CAAGEGDQPQHF.

The J gene is TRBJ2-2, the V gene TRBV7-6, with 11 nucleotides matching TRBD1. The CDR3 is 17 amino acids. V was pared by 2 bases and J by 7 bases, with 9 bases of the junction left unmatched. Germline-derived CDR1 and CDR2 are SGHVS and FNYEAQ. Here the CDR3 reads CASSLLSPGQGGGELFF. CDR3 sequence (DNA): TGTGCCAGCAGCTTACTCTCCCCGGGACAGGGGGGCGGGGAGCTGTTTTTT.

A single count supports this clone. CDR3: CASSSPRGNTEAFF. The CDR3 nucleotides read TGTGCCAGCAGTTCCCCTAGGGGGAACACTGAAGCTTTCTTT. The chain couples TRBV28 to TRBJ1-1; tentatively, D is TRBD1 (5 bases). The V and J ends lost 4 bases and 1 base respectively, with 10 bases between them. The germline V gene encodes CDR1 MDHEN and CDR2 SYDVKM. CDR3 length: 14 residues. The full variable domain, rest sourced from reference TRBV28 and TRBJ1-1, is DVKVTQSSRYLVKRTGEKVFLECVQDMDHENMFWYRQDPGLGLRLIYFSYDVKMKEKGDIPEGYSVSREKKERFSLILESASTNQTSMYLCASSSPRGNTEAFFGQGTRLTVV.

The genes are TRBV28 and TRBJ2-7; 7 bases match TRBD2. The germline CDR1 and CDR2 sequences are MDHEN and SYDVKM. The V and J ends lost 2 bases and 13 bases, in that order; junction bases with no gene match: 8. CDR3 length: 12 residues. The CDR3 DNA reads TGTGCCAGCAGTTTAGATCCGGGACTACTCTACTTC. Amino acid sequence: CASSLDPGLLYF. The full variable domain, rest sourced from reference TRBV28 and TRBJ2-7, is DVKVTQSSRYLVKRTGEKVFLECVQDMDHENMFWYRQDPGLGLRLIYFSYDVKMKEKGDIPEGYSVSREKKERFSLILESASTNQTSMYLCASSLDPGLLYFGPGTRLTVT.

This chain links TRBV7-3 with TRBJ2-5, with D possibly TRBD2 on 5 matching bases. Looked up from germline, CDR1 is SGHTA and CDR2 is FQGTGA. Trimming took off 4 bases at V and 1 base at J, with 13 bases between the two ends. The length of the CDR3 is 15 residues. Here the CDR3 DNA reads TGTGCCAGCAGCTCTAACGGGGAGCTCCAAGAGACCCAGTACTTC. Amino acid sequence: CASSSNGELQETQYF. Full variable domain (missing parts from reference TRBV7-3 and TRBJ2-5): GAGVSQTPSNKVTEKGKYVELRCDPISGHTALYWYRQSLGQGPEFLIYFQGTGAADDSGLPNDRFFAVRPEGSVSTLKIQRTERGDSAVYLCASSSNGELQETQYFGPGTRLLVL.

This clone was seen only once. The chain is built from TRBV2 and TRBJ1-2; D unresolved. The CDR3 spans 14 residues. Deletions cut 0 bases from V and 8 bases from J, with 13 bases between. Looked up from germline, CDR1 is SNHLY and CDR2 is FYNNEI. The CDR3 region is CASSEARGGGGYTF. The DNA for the CDR3 is TGTGCCAGCAGTGAAGCGCGCGGCGGTGGGGGCTACACCTTC.

The genes are TRBV6-1 and TRBJ1-5, with D perhaps matching TRBD1 (5 bases). CDR1 is MNHNS and CDR2 is SASEGT in the germline V gene. This CDR3 is built from 14 residues. Trimming removed 0 bases at V and 5 bases at J, with 8 bases between. The CDR3 DNA reads as TGTGCCAGCAGTGAAGCGCCAGGGTATCAGCCCCAGCATTTT. Its protein is CASSEAPGYQPQHF.

The chain is built from TRBV5-1 and TRBJ2-6; TRBD2 aligns across 14 bases. The CDR3 runs to 19 residues. Trimming at V came to 4 bases and at J to 2 bases, leaving 8 bases not matched to a gene. Germline CDR1 reads SGHRS; CDR2 reads YFSETQ. The CDR3 DNA follows: TGCGCCAGCAGCATACCGGGACTAGCGGGGGTCGCTGGGGCCAACGTCCTGACTTTC. It codes for CASSIPGLAGVAGANVLTF.